This T cell receptor (beta chain) appears in the sequencing data of a study of T-cell memory formation after mild COVID-19. This clonotype was observed at least ten times. The V end lost 6 bases, the J end lost 7 bases, and 15 bases lay between the germline ends. This CDR3 is 14 amino acids long. A single record per CDR3 protein comes from TCRdb applying MiXCR to the 5' RACE reads. The sample holds approximately 42,000 distinct CDR3 sequences, 6.6% seen once. The sequence came from an adult who had mild COVID-19 (a few samples of this study predate the infection). Cell type and time point are not known. What was sequenced was PBMCs or a T cell subset sorted from them (not recorded which). This chain links TRBV12-3 or TRBV12-4 with TRBJ1-4, with a weak D call TRBD1 (5 bases). The CDR3 DNA sequence: TGTGCCAGCAGCGGGGACGGAGTTGGTGAAAAACTGTTTTTT. This codes for CASSGDGVGEKLFF.